This TCR beta chain is drawn from a study of Tregs in tolerant kidney transplant recipients. Points from the study as a whole: Validation in larger populations is needed because few patients were studied. For some patients, primers changed over time, blocking nucleotide-level comparison. Tolerant patients' donor-specific Tregs expanded beyond overall Tregs, suggesting antigen-driven growth. Expanding Tregs on activated donor B cells appeared to best identify donor-specific TCRbeta clones.

The data were produced by immunoSEQ multiplex PCR, yet TCRdb's version contains in-frame clones alone and is incomplete. The table includes around 50,000 clones, roughly nine tenths detected once. The nonmyeloablative bone marrow transplants came from related graft donors, with transient mixed chimerism. Regarding this clone: Its antigen remains unidentified.

CDR1 SGHTA and CDR2 FQGNSA come from the germline V gene. CDR3 length: 16 residues. The rearrangement links TRBV7-2 to TRBJ2-5; 12 nucleotides match TRBD2. The tail of the sequence fits TRBJ2-7 better, so the J call may be wrong. The sequencing here drew on CD8+ T cells from blood (PBMCs), taken 24 months after the transplant. The clonotype was recovered from a human patient who received a combined kidney and bone marrow transplant. Part of the T cell pool may stem from the graft donor. The CDR3 sequence is CASSPTSGSLFDEQYF. In DNA form, the CDR3 reads TGTGCCAGCAGCCCGACTAGCGGGAGTTTGTTCGACGAGCAGTACTTC.